These T cell receptor beta chains were read from a single sample in a study of T-cell memory formation after mild COVID-19. A single record per CDR3 protein comes from TCRdb applying MiXCR to the 5' RACE reads. The data hold about 440,000 distinct CDR3 sequences, with around 18% observed a single time. Material: PBMCs or a T cell subset sorted from them (not recorded which). These receptors were taken from an adult woman who had mild COVID-19 (a few samples of this study predate the infection). Cell type and time point are not known. The CDR3 runs from the conserved cysteine through the conserved F or W. The D gene is left open where the match is weak. Clone sizes are given selectively: once, few, many, or a class where the clone is expanded.

>once|TRBJ2-7|-|TRBV28|12
CASSFSSDEQYF
TGTGCCAGCAGTTTTTCTTCGGACGAGCAGTACTTC
>few|TRBJ2-1|TRBD2|TRBV7-6|14
CASSLGLAWYEQFF
TGTGCCAGCAGCTTAGGACTAGCGTGGTATGAGCAGTTCTTC
>-|TRBJ2-6|-|TRBV7-8|14
CASSKYSGSNVLTF
TGTGCCAGCAGCAAGTATAGTGGGTCCAACGTCCTGACTTTC
>few|TRBJ2-5|TRBD1|TRBV24-1|17
CATSDPATGGNQETQYF
TGTGCCACCAGTGATCCTGCAACAGGGGGCAACCAAGAGACCCAGTACTTC
>-|TRBJ1-1|-|TRBV7-9|14
CASSLVGQSTEAFF
TGTGCCAGCAGCTTAGTGGGTCAGAGCACTGAAGCTTTCTTT
>many|TRBJ1-1|-|TRBV7-9|17
CASSLKPRTRGWTEAFF
TGTGCCAGCAGCTTAAAGCCGAGGACCCGGGGTTGGACTGAAGCTTTCTTT
>few|TRBJ2-4|-|TRBV15|15
CATSRDQEGGGIQYF
TGTGCCACCAGCAGAGATCAGGAGGGAGGAGGCATTCAGTACTTC
>few|TRBJ1-2|-|TRBV6-5|13
CASSYSGYYGYTF
TGTGCCAGCAGTTATTCGGGGTACTATGGCTACACCTTC
>few|TRBJ1-2|-|TRBV12-3/TRBV12-4|13
CASSPGAPDGYTF
TGTGCCAGCAGTCCCGGCGCCCCGGATGGCTACACCTTC
>few|TRBJ1-1|-|TRBV12-3/TRBV12-4|15
CASSSVETENTEAFF
TGTGCCAGCAGTTCTGTTGAGACGGAGAACACTGAAGCTTTCTTT
>-|TRBJ2-4|-|TRBV7-2|17
CASSLESGTIAKNIQYF
TGTGCCAGCAGCTTAGAGTCAGGAACGATAGCCAAAAACATTCAGTACTTC
>-|TRBJ1-5|-|TRBV23-1|19
CASSLPGPPKEGGNQPQHF
TGCGCCAGCAGTCTCCCGGGACCCCCGAAGGAGGGCGGCAATCAGCCCCAGCATTTT
>-|TRBJ2-7|-|TRBV4-2|13
CASSRSRGGEQYF
TGTGCCAGCAGCCGCTCTAGGGGGGGCGAGCAGTACTTC
>-|TRBJ2-5|-|TRBV5-5|14
CASSNVEGGETQYF
TGTGCCAGCAGTAATGTAGAGGGTGGCGAGACCCAGTACTTC
>-|TRBJ2-3|-|TRBV5-1|16
CASSLEAGLRTDTQYF
TGCGCCAGCAGCTTGGAGGCCGGGCTGAGGACAGATACGCAGTATTTT
>few|TRBJ2-7|-|TRBV3-1|14
CASSHGLSSYEQYF
TGTGCCAGCAGCCATGGGCTCTCCTCCTACGAGCAGTACTTC
>once|TRBJ2-7|-|TRBV11-1|19
CASTLFPGTTITRGGEQYF
TGTGCCAGCACTTTGTTCCCCGGGACTACAATCACTAGGGGGGGAGAGCAGTACTTC
>few|TRBJ2-6|TRBD1|TRBV25-1|16
CASTGQGISGANVLTF
TGTGCCAGCACGGGACAGGGTATCTCTGGGGCCAACGTCCTGACTTTC
>few|TRBJ2-1|-|TRBV3-1|14
CASSQDTRRYEQFF
TGTGCCAGCAGCCAAGATACGCGCAGGTATGAGCAGTTCTTC
>few|TRBJ2-5|-|TRBV10-3|15
CAISEGPGSQETQYF
TGTGCCATCAGTGAGGGACCGGGGTCACAAGAGACCCAGTACTTC
>few|TRBJ1-2|-|TRBV20-1|13
CSARKTDNYGYTF
TGCAGTGCTAGAAAGACAGATAACTATGGCTACACCTTC
>-|TRBJ2-5|TRBD2|TRBV11-2|13
CASSLETSGRVTF
TGTGCCAGCAGCTTGGAGACTAGCGGGAGGGTTACCTTC
>once|TRBJ1-1|-|TRBV19|15
CASSIPMDKYTEAFF
TGTGCCAGTAGTATACCCATGGACAAATACACTGAAGCTTTCTTT
>-|TRBJ2-3|TRBD1|TRBV10-3|13
CAISWTGDDTQYF
TGTGCCATCAGCTGGACAGGGGACGATACGCAGTATTTT
>few|TRBJ2-1|-|TRBV20-1|12
CSARVQLDEQFF
TGCAGTGCTAGAGTCCAGCTGGATGAGCAGTTCTTC
>-|TRBJ2-3|-|TRBV14|15
CASSLTDTSTDTQYF
TGTGCCAGCAGCCTGACAGATACTAGCACAGATACGCAGTATTTT
>few|TRBJ2-5|TRBD2|TRBV24-1|13
CATSEAGLETQYF
TGTGCCACCAGTGAAGCGGGGTTGGAGACCCAGTACTTC
>-|TRBJ2-7|-|TRBV2|15
CASKGDLVSSYEQYF
TGTGCCAGCAAGGGCGACCTAGTGTCCTCCTACGAGCAGTACTTC
>-|TRBJ1-3|TRBD1|TRBV14|16
CASSQEGQGTGNTIYF
TGTGCCAGCAGCCAAGAGGGACAGGGAACTGGAAACACCATATATTTT
>few|TRBJ2-1|TRBD2|TRBV27|15
CASSFLAGHYNEQFF
TGTGCCAGCAGTTTTCTAGCGGGCCACTACAATGAGCAGTTCTTC
>-|TRBJ2-1|-|TRBV6-1|13
CASSEALANEQFF
TGTGCCAGCAGTGAAGCACTAGCCAATGAGCAGTTCTTC
>few|TRBJ1-2|-|TRBV7-9|15
CASSLERPAIYGYTF
TGTGCCAGCAGCTTAGAACGGCCGGCGATCTATGGCTACACCTTC
>-|TRBJ1-5|-|TRBV27|14
CASSLYHSNQPQHF
TGTGCCAGCAGTTTGTACCATAGCAATCAGCCCCAGCATTTT
>-|TRBJ2-7|-|TRBV6-2/TRBV6-3|16
CASTPSYRERPYEQYF
TGTGCCAGCACCCCCTCCTACCGGGAGCGTCCCTACGAGCAGTACTTC
>few|TRBJ2-1|-|TRBV14|13
CASQPKTSNEQFF
TGTGCCAGCCAACCCAAGACTAGTAATGAGCAGTTCTTC
>few|TRBJ2-1|TRBD2|TRBV5-1|14
CASSPFGSGAEQFF
TGCGCCAGCAGCCCATTTGGGAGCGGGGCCGAGCAGTTCTTC
>-|TRBJ1-1|-|TRBV9|14
CASSSRGSGTEAFF
TGTGCCAGCAGCAGCCGAGGAAGTGGCACTGAAGCTTTCTTT
>-|TRBJ1-1|TRBD1|TRBV7-9|16
CASTIKDRGRGTEAFF
TGTGCCAGCACCATAAAGGACAGGGGGCGCGGCACTGAAGCTTTCTTT
>-|TRBJ2-7|TRBD1|TRBV12-3/TRBV12-4|14
CASSPSDRTYEQYF
TGTGCCAGCAGTCCCTCGGACAGGACCTACGAGCAGTACTTC
>-|TRBJ2-1|TRBD2|TRBV29-1|14
CSVNGLAGGNEQFF
TGCAGCGTTAACGGACTAGCGGGGGGTAATGAGCAGTTCTTC
>few|TRBJ2-1|TRBD2|TRBV20-1|10
CSARDYSQFF
TGCAGTGCGAGGGACTACTCGCAGTTCTTC
>-|TRBJ1-2|-|TRBV28|15
CASIKLDGGNYGYTF
TGTGCCAGCATAAAACTGGACGGAGGAAACTATGGCTACACCTTC
>-|TRBJ1-1|-|TRBV5-1|14
CASSLDFSNTEAFF
TGCGCCAGCAGCCTGGACTTCTCGAACACTGAAGCTTTCTTT
>-|TRBJ1-2|-|TRBV24-1|13
CATSIGPGYGYTF
TGTGCCACCAGCATCGGACCGGGCTATGGCTACACCTTC
>-|TRBJ1-1|-|TRBV27|14
CASTPRTRATEAFF
TGTGCCAGCACCCCGAGGACAAGGGCCACTGAAGCTTTCTTT